This TCR beta chain was obtained from a study of human T cells and chemical hapten exposure. Across the study: Predominantly women, the patients had alopecia areata, totalis or universalis.

One entry per CDR3 protein results from TCRdb running MiXCR on the RACE reads. Here the sample spans over 55,000 distinct CDR3 sequences, over 10% being singletons. Regarding this clonotype: Its antigen is unknown.

Time point defined: patch test 3, about 24 weeks after DPC sensitization. Treatment reported: therapeutic diphenylcyclopropenone sensitization with weekly scalp DPC. Study results and caveats: No shift was seen in TCRs above 1 in 1000 frequency with DPC sensitization. The donor cohort had alopecia, so its immune response may not match that of healthy people.

With 8 bases removed from V and 7 bases from J, the gap between germline ends came to 17 bases. This CDR3 is 13 amino acids long. This TCR derives from a man between 25 and 39 years old with alopecia areata. Some clones in this sample may be carry-over from other donors' samples. This rearrangement joins TRBV12-3 or TRBV12-4 to TRBJ1-2; D remains ambiguous. Here the sequenced sample was whole blood, taken in connection with sensitization to the hapten diphenylcyclopropenone (DPC). The CDR3 spells CASGYGREIGYTF. DNA for the CDR3: TGTGCCAGCGGCTATGGGAGGGAGATTGGCTACACCTTC.